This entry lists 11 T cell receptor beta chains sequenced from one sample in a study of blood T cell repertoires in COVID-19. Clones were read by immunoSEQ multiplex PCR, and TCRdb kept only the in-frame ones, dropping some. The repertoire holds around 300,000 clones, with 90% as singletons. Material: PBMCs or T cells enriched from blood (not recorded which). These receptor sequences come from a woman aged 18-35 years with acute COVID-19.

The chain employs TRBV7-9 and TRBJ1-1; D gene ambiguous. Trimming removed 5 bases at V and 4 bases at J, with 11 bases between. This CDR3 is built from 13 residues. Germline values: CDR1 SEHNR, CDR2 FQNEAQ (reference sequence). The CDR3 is CASSPSGPTEAFF. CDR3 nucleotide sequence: TGTGCCAGCAGCCCCTCAGGTCCCACTGAAGCTTTCTTT.

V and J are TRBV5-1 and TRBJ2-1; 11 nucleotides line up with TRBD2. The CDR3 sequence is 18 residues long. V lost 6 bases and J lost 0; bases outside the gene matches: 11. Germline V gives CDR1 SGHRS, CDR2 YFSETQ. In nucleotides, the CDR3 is TGCGCCAGCAAGATACTAGCGGGAGCACTCGGCTCCTACAATGAGCAGTTCTTC. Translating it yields CASKILAGALGSYNEQFF. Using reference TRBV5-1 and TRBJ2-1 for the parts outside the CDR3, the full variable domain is KAGVTQTPRYLIKTRGQQVTLSCSPISGHRSVSWYQQTPGQGLQFLFEYFSETQRNKGNFPGRFSGRQFSNSRSEMNVSTLELGDSALYLCASKILAGALGSYNEQFFGPGTRLTVL.

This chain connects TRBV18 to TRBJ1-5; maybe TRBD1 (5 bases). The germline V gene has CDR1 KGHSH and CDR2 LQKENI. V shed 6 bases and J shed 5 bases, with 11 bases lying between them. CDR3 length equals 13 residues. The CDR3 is CASSEGRDQPQHF. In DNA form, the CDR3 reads TGTGCCAGCTCGGAGGGGAGAGATCAGCCCCAGCATTTT.

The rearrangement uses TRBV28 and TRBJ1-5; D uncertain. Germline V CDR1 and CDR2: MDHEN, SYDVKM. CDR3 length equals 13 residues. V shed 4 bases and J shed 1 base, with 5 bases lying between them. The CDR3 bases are TGTGCCAGCAGTTCGGGGAGCAATCAGCCCCAGCATTTT. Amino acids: CASSSGSNQPQHF.

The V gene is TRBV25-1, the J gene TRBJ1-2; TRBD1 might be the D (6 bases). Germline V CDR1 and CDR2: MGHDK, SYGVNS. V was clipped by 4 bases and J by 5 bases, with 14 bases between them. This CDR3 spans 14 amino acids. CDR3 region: CASSAPGQGYGYTF. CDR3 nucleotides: TGTGCCAGCAGTGCGCCGGGACAAGGATATGGCTACACCTTC.

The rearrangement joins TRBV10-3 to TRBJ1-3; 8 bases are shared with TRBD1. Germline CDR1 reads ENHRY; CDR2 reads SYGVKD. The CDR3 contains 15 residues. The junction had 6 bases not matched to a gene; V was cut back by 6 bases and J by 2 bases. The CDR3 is CAISFDRGPGNTIYF. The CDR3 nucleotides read TGTGCCATCAGCTTCGACAGGGGCCCTGGAAACACCATATATTTT.

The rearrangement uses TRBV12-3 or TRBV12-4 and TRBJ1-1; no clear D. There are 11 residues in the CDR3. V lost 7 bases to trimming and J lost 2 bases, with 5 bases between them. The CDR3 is CASTYNTEAFF. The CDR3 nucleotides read TGTGCCAGCACCTATAACACTGAAGCTTTCTTT.

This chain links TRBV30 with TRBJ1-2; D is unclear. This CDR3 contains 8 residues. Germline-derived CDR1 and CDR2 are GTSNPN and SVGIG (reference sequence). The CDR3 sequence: CGLGGYTF. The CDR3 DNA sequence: TGTGGCCTAGGTGGCTACACCTTC.

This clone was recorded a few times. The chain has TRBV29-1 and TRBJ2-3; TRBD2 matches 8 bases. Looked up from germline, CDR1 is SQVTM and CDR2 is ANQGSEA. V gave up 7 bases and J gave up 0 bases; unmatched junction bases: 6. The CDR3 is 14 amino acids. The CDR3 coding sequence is TGCAGCGCCGGATCTAGCGGGAGCACAGATACGCAGTATTTT. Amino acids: CSAGSSGSTDTQYF.

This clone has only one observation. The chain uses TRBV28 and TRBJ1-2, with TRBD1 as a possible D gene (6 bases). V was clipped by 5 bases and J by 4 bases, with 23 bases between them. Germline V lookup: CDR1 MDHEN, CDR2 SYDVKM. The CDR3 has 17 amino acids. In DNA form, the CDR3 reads TGTGCCAGCAGTCCGTCAGGTCAGGCCAGGGGCTTCTATGGCTACACCTTC. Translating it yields CASSPSGQARGFYGYTF.

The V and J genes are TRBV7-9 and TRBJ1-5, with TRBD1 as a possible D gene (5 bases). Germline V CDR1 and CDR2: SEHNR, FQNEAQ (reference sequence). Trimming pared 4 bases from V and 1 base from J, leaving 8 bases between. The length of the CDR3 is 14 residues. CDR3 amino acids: CASSSTVSNQPQHF. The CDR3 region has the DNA TGTGCCAGCAGCTCGACAGTAAGCAATCAGCCCCAGCATTTT.